These 30 T cell receptor beta chains were sequenced from one sample in a study of long-term antiretroviral therapy in people with HIV. A v3.0 immunoSEQ assay was performed at survey level. Clones were read by immunoSEQ multiplex PCR, and TCRdb kept only the in-frame ones, dropping some. This table has 20,000 to 30,000 clones, 80% to 90% appearing once. The material sequenced was unsorted PBMCs, taken 1.2 years after starting antiretroviral therapy. The receptors here all came from a middle-aged man with HIV.

The chain has TRBV7-2 and TRBJ2-7, with 8 bases matching TRBD1. The CDR3 covers 15 residues. CDR1 is SGHTA, CDR2 FQGNSA, per germline. With V trimmed by 3 bases and J by 2 bases, 6 bases remained unmatched. Written as DNA, the CDR3 is TGTGCCAGCAGCTTGGCGGGGACAGGTCCCTACGAGCAGTACTTC. It yields the protein CASSLAGTGPYEQYF.

The V and J genes are TRBV4-1 and TRBJ1-2; 8 bases match TRBD1. The V and J ends lost 0 bases and 4 bases, in that order; junction bases with no gene match: 7. Germline V gene sequence: CDR1 MGHRA, CDR2 YSYEKL. This CDR3 is built from 16 residues. CDR3 sequence: CASSQDEDREAYGYTF. The CDR3 nucleotides read TGCGCCAGCAGCCAAGATGAGGACAGGGAGGCCTATGGCTACACCTTC.

This rearrangement joins TRBV5-1 to TRBJ1-1; 7 bases align to TRBD1. Germline V gene lookup returns CDR1 SGHRS and CDR2 YFSETQ. The ends lost 4 bases at V and 10 bases at J; junction bases unmatched: 7. The CDR3 runs 12 residues. The CDR3 DNA is TGCGCCAGCAGCCAAACAGGGGCCGGAGCTTTCTTT. Amino acids: CASSQTGAGAFF.

The rearrangement joins TRBV6-6 to TRBJ2-7, with TRBD1 as a possible D gene (6 bases). There are 13 residues in the CDR3. V was clipped by 2 bases and J by 4 bases, with 9 bases between them. The V gene's germline CDR1 is MNHNY and CDR2 SVGAGI (reference sequence). CDR3 loop: CASSYNRDYEQYF. DNA for the CDR3: TGTGCCAGCAGTTACAACAGGGATTACGAGCAGTACTTC.

The chain employs TRBV30 and TRBJ2-3; D is uncertain. V was shortened by 0 bases and J by 1 base, with 11 bases between the two germline ends. CDR3 size: 15 residues. Per germline, CDR1 GTSNPN and CDR2 SVGIG (reference sequence). The CDR3 DNA sequence: TGTGCCTGGAGTGTGCCCACTTCTCGCACAGATACGCAGTATTTT. This codes for CAWSVPTSRTDTQYF.

About this clone itself: An end of the junction does not agree with germline; a read error may underlie this. The chain employs TRBV7-7 and TRBJ1-4; the match to TRBD1 covers 8 bases. This CDR3 comprises 14 residues. Germline CDR1 and CDR2: SSHAT and FNYEAQ (reference sequence). The CDR3 loop is CASKGQGQYEKLFF. The DNA for the CDR3 is TGTGCTAGCAAAGGACAGGGCCAATATGAAAAACTGTTTTTT.

This clone was counted between two and nine times. The chain combines TRBV5-1 with TRBJ2-2; TRBD2 matches 11 bases. J gave up 1 base and V 3 bases, and 2 bases lay outside the gene matches. The CDR3 sequence is 16 residues long. The germline V gene has CDR1 SGHRS and CDR2 YFSETQ. CDR3: CASSSGLAGNTGELFF. The CDR3 region has the DNA TGCGCCAGCAGCTCTGGACTAGCGGGGAACACCGGGGAGCTGTTTTTT.

This clone was detected only a few times. The chain recombines TRBV21-1 with TRBJ2-3. TRBV21-1 is deemed a pseudogene. The CDR3 extends over 10 amino acids. This CDR3 reads CATPAITQYF. For the CDR3, the DNA is TGTGCTACCCCGGCAATTACGCAGTATTTT.

This clone was observed a handful of times. This rearrangement joins TRBV28 to TRBJ1-2; D is undetermined. Germline CDR1 is MDHEN and CDR2 is SYDVKM. This CDR3 is built from 12 residues. V dropped 3 bases and J dropped 6 bases, with 8 bases sitting between them. The CDR3 sequence is CASSLAGNGYTF. CDR3 nucleotide sequence: TGTGCCAGCAGTTTGGCCGGGAATGGCTACACCTTC.

V and J are TRBV29-1 and TRBJ1-2; D is possibly TRBD1 (6 bases). Trimming pared 5 bases from V and 4 bases from J, leaving 11 bases between. The length of the CDR3 is 12 residues. The germline gives CDR1 SQVTM, CDR2 ANQGSEA. CDR3 sequence (DNA): TGCAGCGTTCTACAGGGTGCCTATGGCTACACCTTC. Residues: CSVLQGAYGYTF.

This clone was seen a few times. This chain connects TRBV4-2 to TRBJ1-1, with unresolved D. V was clipped by 3 bases and J by 10 bases, with 24 bases between them. CDR3 size: 16 residues. Germline V lookup: CDR1 LGHNA, CDR2 YNFKEQ. CDR3 coding DNA: TGTGCCAGCAGCCAGAAGCAGGACGAAGGAGGATCTGGAGCTTTCTTT. Translating gives CASSQKQDEGGSGAFF.

The chain has TRBV28 and TRBJ1-1; D is unresolved. The CDR3 covers 13 residues. Per the germline V gene, CDR1 is MDHEN and CDR2 is SYDVKM. V shed 6 bases and J shed 4 bases, with 12 bases lying between them. For the CDR3, the DNA is TGTGCCAGCAGAAGCCTCTGGGGCACTGAAGCTTTCTTT. This sequence encodes CASRSLWGTEAFF. Using reference TRBV28 and TRBJ1-1 for the parts outside the CDR3, the full variable domain is DVKVTQSSRYLVKRTGEKVFLECVQDMDHENMFWYRQDPGLGLRLIYFSYDVKMKEKGDIPEGYSVSREKKERFSLILESASTNQTSMYLCASRSLWGTEAFFGQGTRLTVV.

This chain uses TRBV27 with TRBJ1-6; D is unresolved. There are 16 residues in the CDR3. V was trimmed by 3 bases and J by 7 bases, leaving 16 bases between them. CDR1 and CDR2 from the germline V gene are MNHEY and SMNVEV (reference sequence). The CDR3 sequence is CASSFRSSGLNSPLHF. DNA of the CDR3: TGTGCCAGCAGTTTTCGGTCATCGGGTCTCAATTCACCCCTCCACTTT.

V usage is TRBV11-2 and J usage is TRBJ1-2, with D perhaps TRBD1 (6 bases). Looked up from germline, CDR1 is SGHAT and CDR2 is FQNNGV. The CDR3 is 13 amino acids. V gave up 5 bases and J gave up 4 bases, with 11 bases separating them. The CDR3 is CASSVQGRYGYTF. CDR3 in DNA: TGTGCCAGCAGCGTCCAGGGGCGCTATGGCTACACCTTC.

V and J are TRBV5-1 and TRBJ1-1; D is ambiguous. The ends were cut back, 1 base at V and 0 bases at J, with 7 bases in the middle. The CDR3 length is 14 residues. CDR1 SGHRS and CDR2 YFSETQ come from the germline V gene. The CDR3 loop reads CASSLTPLNTEAFF. The CDR3 bases are TGCGCCAGCAGCTTGACCCCTTTGAACACTGAAGCTTTCTTT.

This chain connects TRBV5-1 to TRBJ1-1; possible D gene TRBD1, 5 bases. The germline V gene has CDR1 SGHRS and CDR2 YFSETQ. V was shortened by 0 bases and J by 3 bases, with 12 bases between the two germline ends. The CDR3 runs to 15 residues. The CDR3 protein is CASSLVVGRDTEAFF. The DNA for the CDR3 is TGCGCCAGCAGCTTGGTAGTGGGGCGGGACACTGAAGCTTTCTTT.

The rearrangement uses TRBV9 and TRBJ1-3; 8 bases line up with TRBD1. Germline V gene lookup returns CDR1 SGDLS and CDR2 YYNGEE. The trim removed 3 bases at V and 0 bases at J, leaving 2 bases unmatched. The CDR3 runs to 15 residues. CDR3 in DNA: TGTGCCAGCAGCGGGGGACAGGCCTCTGGAAACACCATATATTTT. Protein sequence: CASSGGQASGNTIYF.

The table lists this clone with a few counts. The chain carries TRBV27 and TRBJ2-6; D not certain. Per germline, CDR1 MNHEY and CDR2 SMNVEV (reference sequence). The CDR3 has 13 residues. Trimming stripped 3 bases from V and 0 bases from J, with 0 bases between. CDR3 in DNA: TGTGCCAGCAGTTTCTCTGGGGCCAACGTCCTGACTTTC. Translation gives CASSFSGANVLTF.

The rearrangement joins TRBV28 to TRBJ1-2; 9 bases fit TRBD1. Trimming cost V 1 base and J 13 bases; bases outside gene matches: 7. Germline V CDR1 and CDR2: MDHEN, SYDVKM. The CDR3 totals 13 residues. The CDR3 region has the DNA TGTGCCAGCAGTTTATTGGGACAGGGTTCCCTCACCTTC. Translated: CASSLLGQGSLTF.

V and J are TRBV28 and TRBJ2-3; a possible D gene is TRBD1 (6 bases). The germline CDR1 and CDR2 sequences are MDHEN and SYDVKM. The CDR3 sequence is 19 residues long. V was pared by 5 bases and J by 0 bases, with 24 bases between. This chain's CDR3 is CASSPPDYKQGSSTDTQYF. The CDR3 nucleotides are TGTGCCAGCAGTCCGCCCGACTACAAACAGGGATCTAGCACAGATACGCAGTATTTT.

The V gene is TRBV6-6, the J gene TRBJ2-3; D gene uncertain. Per germline, CDR1 MNHNY and CDR2 SVGAGI (reference sequence). The CDR3 loop spans 13 amino acids. V was shortened by 7 bases and J by 5 bases, with 13 bases between the two germline ends. The CDR3 protein is CASTRGTIDTQYF. The CDR3 nucleotides read TGTGCCAGCACCCGAGGCACTATAGATACGCAGTATTTT.

The chain employs TRBV27 and TRBJ1-2; 7 nucleotides align to TRBD1. The V gene's germline CDR1 is MNHEY and CDR2 SMNVEV (reference sequence). CDR3 size: 12 residues. The V and J ends lost 6 bases and 7 bases, in that order; junction bases with no gene match: 5. The CDR3 region is CASSLGGVGYTF. The CDR3 DNA follows: TGTGCCAGCAGCCTAGGGGGCGTTGGCTACACCTTC.

CDR3 nucleotide sequence: TGTGCCAGCAGCTTAATGAGGGGACAAATGCTGAACACTGAAGCTTTCTTT. Protein: CASSLMRGQMLNTEAFF. The V call is TRBV7-3, the J call TRBJ1-1, with a tentative D call TRBD1 (6 bases). Trimming pared 1 base from V and 0 bases from J, leaving 15 bases between. CDR1 and CDR2 from the germline V gene are SGHTA and FQGTGA. The CDR3 extends over 17 amino acids.

The V call is TRBV20-1, the J call TRBJ1-2; unclear D gene. Germline loops: CDR1 DFQATT, CDR2 SNEGSKA (reference sequence). Trimming removed 3 bases from V and 3 bases from J, with 5 bases in between. The CDR3 contains 11 residues. CDR3 sequence (DNA): TGCAGTGCTAGTCAGGACTATGGCTACACCTTC. As protein: CSASQDYGYTF.

The chain is built from TRBV11-2 and TRBJ2-7, with 7 bases lining up with TRBD1. CDR3 length: 12 residues. With 4 bases clipped from V and 6 bases from J, the junction kept 3 bases outside the gene matches. Germline lookup yields CDR1 SGHAT and CDR2 FQNNGV. CDR3 loop: CASSWSGGEQYF. The CDR3 DNA reads TGTGCCAGCAGCTGGTCAGGGGGCGAGCAGTACTTC.

The CDR3 DNA sequence: TGTGCCAGCAAGGGACAGCATTCCTACGAGCAGTACTTC. It encodes CASKGQHSYEQYF. The J gene is TRBJ2-7, the V gene TRBV28; 7 nucleotides align to TRBD1. The length of the CDR3 is 13 residues. The ends lost 7 bases at V and 1 base at J; junction bases unmatched: 4. The germline V gene has CDR1 MDHEN and CDR2 SYDVKM.

This clone was picked up one time. V and J are TRBV30 and TRBJ2-7; D gene unclear. CDR3 length equals 11 residues. The ends were cut back, 2 bases at V and 4 bases at J, with 6 bases in the middle. The germline V gene encodes CDR1 GTSNPN and CDR2 SVGIG (reference sequence). The CDR3 DNA reads TGTGCCTGGAGTATGGGTTACGAGCAGTACTTC. Encoded protein: CAWSMGYEQYF.

The chain links TRBV7-9 to TRBJ1-1; D is undetermined. This CDR3 spans 15 amino acids. V was trimmed by 1 base and J by 0 bases, leaving 9 bases between them. The V gene's germline CDR1 is SEHNR and CDR2 FQNEAQ (reference sequence). Here the CDR3 reads CASSLERAMNTEAFF. DNA of the CDR3: TGTGCCAGCAGCTTAGAGCGGGCTATGAACACTGAAGCTTTCTTT.

The chain links TRBV19 to TRBJ1-1; unclear D gene. The V gene lost 3 bases and the J gene lost 6 bases, with 14 bases spanning the gap. Germline-derived CDR1 and CDR2 are LNHDA and SQIVND (reference sequence). CDR3 length equals 14 residues. The CDR3 is CASSISLLGAEAFF. The CDR3 nucleotides read TGTGCCAGTAGTATCAGTCTCTTGGGAGCTGAAGCTTTCTTT. The complete variable domain, with remaining parts taken from reference TRBV19 and TRBJ1-1, reads DGGITQSPKYLFRKEGQNVTLSCEQNLNHDAMYWYRQDPGQGLRLIYYSQIVNDFQKGDIAEGYSVSREKKESFPLTVTSAQKNPTAFYLCASSISLLGAEAFFGQGTRLTVV.

This sequence joins TRBV27 and TRBJ2-3; D perhaps matches TRBD2 (7 bases). V was shortened by 3 bases and J by 1 base, with 11 bases between the two germline ends. This CDR3 comprises 15 residues. In germline, CDR1 is MNHEY, CDR2 SMNVEV (reference sequence). The CDR3 nucleotides read TGTGCCAGCAGTTTCTGGGGGGGGCGCACAGATACGCAGTATTTT. This sequence encodes CASSFWGGRTDTQYF.